Following are 18 T cell receptor beta chains from one sample sequenced in a study of blood T cell repertoires in COVID-19. The data were produced by immunoSEQ multiplex PCR, yet TCRdb's version contains in-frame clones alone and is incomplete. The repertoire holds a few hundred thousand clones, with around 87% as singletons. Sequencing was performed on PBMCs or T cells enriched from blood (not recorded which). All receptors derive from a man between 35 and 55 years old in a cohort exposed to, infected with or recovered from COVID-19 (not recorded which).

The genes are TRBV10-1 and TRBJ2-3; possible D gene TRBD1, 5 bases. Per the germline V gene, CDR1 is WNHNN and CDR2 is SYGVQD (reference sequence). The CDR3 length is 16 residues. V gave up 1 base and J gave up 0 bases, with 11 bases separating them. CDR3 protein: CASSEFGAASTDTQYF. The CDR3 DNA sequence: TGCGCCAGCAGTGAGTTTGGGGCAGCCAGCACAGATACGCAGTATTTT.

The CDR3 sequence: CASSPPGAGGELFF. The CDR3 bases are TGTGCCAGCTCACCACCGGGGGCCGGCGGGGAGCTGTTTTTT. This chain links TRBV18 with TRBJ2-2; TRBD1 is a possible D gene (6 bases). The CDR3 sequence is 14 residues long. V lost 0 bases and J 7 bases, leaving 9 bases between the germline ends. Germline V lookup: CDR1 KGHSH, CDR2 LQKENI.

The CDR3 loop reads CASSPLRRSYNEQFF. CDR3 nucleotide sequence: TGTGCCAGCAGCCCACTTCGGAGGTCCTACAATGAGCAGTTCTTC. The chain is built from TRBV27 and TRBJ2-1; possible D gene TRBD2, 5 bases. Germline CDR1 and CDR2: MNHEY and SMNVEV (reference sequence). The CDR3 is 15 residues long. V lost 6 bases and J lost 1, with 13 bases in between.

The V and J genes are TRBV15 and TRBJ2-1; 9 bases fit TRBD2. Germline loops: CDR1 LNHNV, CDR2 YYDKDF (reference sequence). This CDR3 is built from 16 residues. V was clipped by 3 bases and J by 8 bases; unmatched bases: 11. The CDR3 bases are TGTGCCACCAGCAGGGGCGGGAGGGCCGGATCGGATGAGCAGTTCTTC. Translated: CATSRGGRAGSDEQFF.

This clone was observed once. The V call is TRBV19, the J call TRBJ1-5; possibly TRBD1 for D (6 bases). Germline V gene lookup returns CDR1 LNHDA and CDR2 SQIVND (reference sequence). The CDR3 is 14 amino acids. The V and J ends lost 0 bases and 6 bases respectively, with 9 bases between them. CDR3 sequence: CASSIDRGFQPQHF. The CDR3 DNA reads TGTGCCAGTAGTATAGATAGGGGGTTTCAGCCCCAGCATTTT.

This chain joins TRBV19 and TRBJ1-2; maybe TRBD1 (6 bases). Trimming pared 5 bases from V and 0 bases from J, leaving 16 bases between. The V gene's germline CDR1 is LNHDA and CDR2 SQIVND (reference sequence). The CDR3 has 16 amino acids. CDR3 nucleotides: TGTGCCAGTAGTCGGGCCGGACAGAACCCTAACTATGGCTACACCTTC. Translation gives CASSRAGQNPNYGYTF.

This chain uses TRBV9 with TRBJ2-7; D might be TRBD1 (6 bases). Germline loops: CDR1 SGDLS, CDR2 YYNGEE. The ends were cut back, 4 bases at V and 3 bases at J, with 20 bases in the middle. The CDR3 totals 16 residues. This CDR3 reads CASSSVSGRGNYEQYF. The CDR3 nucleotides read TGTGCCAGCAGCAGCGTGTCGGGCAGGGGAAACTACGAGCAGTACTTC.

In its sample, this clone was seen once. The chain joins TRBV29-1 to TRBJ2-7; TRBD2 aligns across 7 bases. V shed 4 bases and J 8 bases; nucleotides not matched to a gene: 8. The germline CDR1 and CDR2 sequences are SQVTM and ANQGSEA. CDR3 length: 12 amino acids. CDR3 sequence: CSVGFREGKQYF. CDR3 sequence (DNA): TGCAGCGTTGGGTTCAGGGAGGGTAAGCAGTACTTC.

This clone has a single count. The chain links TRBV2 to TRBJ2-7; 8 positions agree with TRBD1. Per germline, CDR1 SNHLY and CDR2 FYNNEI. V dropped 7 bases and J dropped 1; count of bases not matched to a gene: 6. The length of the CDR3 is 14 residues. The DNA for the CDR3 is TGTGCCAGCACCGACAGGGGTAGGTCCTACGAGCAGTACTTC. This gives the protein CASTDRGRSYEQYF.

This chain uses TRBV7-9 with TRBJ1-1, with unresolved D. Trimming took off 5 bases at V and 5 bases at J, with 9 bases between the two ends. Germline V CDR1 and CDR2: SEHNR, FQNEAQ (reference sequence). This CDR3 is 12 amino acids long. DNA for the CDR3: TGTGCCAGCAGCCACGGTTGGACTGAAGCTTTCTTT. It yields the protein CASSHGWTEAFF.

The rearrangement joins TRBV6-5 to TRBJ2-3; 11 bases fit TRBD2. This CDR3 region has 15 residues. After removal of 6 bases from V and 9 bases from J, the junction contained 11 bases not matched to a gene. The germline gives CDR1 MNHEY, CDR2 SVGAGI. CDR3 sequence (DNA): TGTGCCAGCAGCTACGGAGCTAGCGGGAGGTACACGCAGTATTTT. Protein sequence: CASSYGASGRYTQYF.

The J gene is TRBJ1-2, the V gene TRBV18; 10 positions agree with TRBD1. V was pared by 3 bases and J by 5 bases, with 6 bases of the junction left unmatched. Germline V gene sequence: CDR1 KGHSH, CDR2 LQKENI. The CDR3 is 15 amino acids. The CDR3 DNA reads TGTGCCAGCTCACCCTCGGGACAGGGGTTATATGGCTACACCTTC. Its protein product is CASSPSGQGLYGYTF. The variable domain in full, with the rest retrieved from reference TRBV18 and TRBJ1-2, is NAGVMQNPRHLVRRRGQEARLRCSPMKGHSHVYWYRQLPEEGLKFMVYLQKENIIDESGMPKERFSAEFPKEGPSILRIQQVVRGDSAAYFCASSPSGQGLYGYTFGSGTRLTVV.

The chain combines TRBV5-1 with TRBJ1-1, with 8 bases that match TRBD1. This CDR3 is built from 15 residues. From germline, CDR1 is SGHRS and CDR2 YFSETQ. J was trimmed by 2 bases and V by 1 base; bases with no gene match: 4. CDR3 sequence: CASSLQGAGNTEAFF. The CDR3 bases are TGCGCCAGCAGCTTGCAGGGGGCAGGTAACACTGAAGCTTTCTTT.

This clone was observed a few times. The chain recombines TRBV7-6 with TRBJ1-2; no clear D. This CDR3 has 15 amino acids. Germline CDR1 and CDR2: SGHVS and FNYEAQ. Trimming shortened V by 5 bases and J by 2 bases, and 15 bases separated the two germline ends. Here the CDR3 reads CASSPLSVGNYGYTF. The CDR3 DNA reads as TGTGCCAGCAGCCCCCTTAGCGTCGGGAACTATGGCTACACCTTC.

This clone came up once. Here the CDR3 reads CASSFVRGTEAFF. CDR3 sequence (DNA): TGTGCCAGCAGTTTCGTAAGGGGAACTGAAGCTTTCTTT. The chain recombines TRBV28 with TRBJ1-1, with a weak D call TRBD1 (5 bases). The CDR3 runs to 13 residues. From germline, CDR1 is MDHEN and CDR2 SYDVKM. V was clipped by 3 bases and J by 5 bases, with 10 bases between them.

The V and J genes are TRBV30 and TRBJ2-3; unclear D gene. There are 13 residues in the CDR3. Trimming took off 0 bases at V and 1 base at J, with 5 bases between the two ends. CDR1 GTSNPN and CDR2 SVGIG come from the germline V gene (reference sequence). The CDR3 coding sequence is TGTGCCTGGAGTGTACGCGGCACAGATACGCAGTATTTT. Its translation: CAWSVRGTDTQYF.

The J gene is TRBJ2-1, the V gene TRBV9; D unresolved. This CDR3 spans 15 amino acids. The germline V and J ends were trimmed by 0 bases and 3 bases, with 10 bases remaining between them. The germline CDR1 and CDR2 sequences are SGDLS and YYNGEE. CDR3: CASSVAGTFYNEQFF. The CDR3 bases are TGTGCCAGCAGCGTAGCAGGCACTTTCTACAATGAGCAGTTCTTC.

J is TRBJ2-3 and V is TRBV6-5; D is perhaps TRBD1 (5 bases). The V end was cut by 7 bases, the J end by 3 bases, with 11 bases between. The CDR3 spans 13 residues. Per the germline V gene, CDR1 is MNHEY and CDR2 is SVGAGI. Here the CDR3 reads CASILTVTDTQYF. CDR3 sequence (DNA): TGTGCCAGCATCCTGACAGTAACAGATACGCAGTATTTT.